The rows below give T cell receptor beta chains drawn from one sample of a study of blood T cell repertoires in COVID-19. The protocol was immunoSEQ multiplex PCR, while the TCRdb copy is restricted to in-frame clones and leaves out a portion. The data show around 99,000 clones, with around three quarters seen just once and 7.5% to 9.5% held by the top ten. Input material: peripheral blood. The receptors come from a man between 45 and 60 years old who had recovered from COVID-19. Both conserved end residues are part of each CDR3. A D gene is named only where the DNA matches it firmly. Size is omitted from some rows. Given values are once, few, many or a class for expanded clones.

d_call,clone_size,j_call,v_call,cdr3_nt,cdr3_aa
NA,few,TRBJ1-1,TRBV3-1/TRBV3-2,TGTGCCAGCAGCCCTATGAGGCGGTCCTTGAACACTGAAGCTTTCTTT,CASSPMRRSLNTEAFF
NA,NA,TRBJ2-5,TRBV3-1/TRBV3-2,TGTGCCAGCAGCCAAGTTTTGACAGGATATGAGACCCAGTACTTC,CASSQVLTGYETQYF
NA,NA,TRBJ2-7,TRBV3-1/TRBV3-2,TGTGCCAGCAGCCAATCAACCTACGAGCAGTACTTC,CASSQSTYEQYF
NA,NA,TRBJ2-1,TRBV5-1,TGCGCCAGCAGCATCGGAAGGAGTAGTAGGCAGTTCTTC,CASSIGRSSRQFF
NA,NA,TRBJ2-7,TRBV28,TGTGCCAGCATCGCCCGGGGGGAGCAGTACTTC,CASIARGEQYF
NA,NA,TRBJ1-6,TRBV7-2,TGTGCCAGCAGCTTAGTTGCGACAGATAATTCACCCCTCCACTTT,CASSLVATDNSPLHF
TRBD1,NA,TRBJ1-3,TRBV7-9,TGTGCCAGCAGCACCGGGACAGCGGGAAACACCATATATTTT,CASSTGTAGNTIYF
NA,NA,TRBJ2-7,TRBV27,TGTGCCAGCAGTTTATCGGAAAACAGGGTGTACGAGCAGTACTTC,CASSLSENRVYEQYF
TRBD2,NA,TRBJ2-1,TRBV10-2,TGCGCCAGCAGTGTGGCGGGGGGAAACAATGAGCAGTTCTTC,CASSVAGGNNEQFF
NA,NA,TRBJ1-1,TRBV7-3,TGTGCCAGCAGCCAACAGGGGAACACTGAAGCTTTCTTT,CASSQQGNTEAFF
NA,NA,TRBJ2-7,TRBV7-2,TGTGCCAGCAGCGCTCCGCGGCTCCGGGGGAGCTCCTACGAGCAGTACTTC,CASSAPRLRGSSYEQYF
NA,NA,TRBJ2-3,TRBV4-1,TGCGCCAGCAGCCAAGAATCGCTGACATCTAGCACAGATACGCAGTATTTT,CASSQESLTSSTDTQYF
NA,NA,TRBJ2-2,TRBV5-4,TGTGCCAGCAGCTCATACGGGGGTGGGGAGCTGTTTTTT,CASSSYGGGELFF
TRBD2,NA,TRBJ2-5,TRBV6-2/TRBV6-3,TGTGCCAGCAGTTACACTAGCGTCCAAGAGACCCAGTACTTC,CASSYTSVQETQYF
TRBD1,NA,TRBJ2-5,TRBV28,TGTGCCAGCAGCTCCGGAGGACAGGGGAAAGAGACCCAGTACTTC,CASSSGGQGKETQYF
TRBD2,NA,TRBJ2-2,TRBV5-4,TGTGCCAGCAGCTCGGGGGGGCTGGCGAACACCGGGGAGCTGTTTTTT,CASSSGGLANTGELFF
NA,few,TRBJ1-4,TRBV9,TGTGCCAGCAGCGTAGAACAGACGGCGGAAAAACTGTTTTTT,CASSVEQTAEKLFF
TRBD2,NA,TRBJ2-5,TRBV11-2,TGTGCCAGCAGCCCATCCCCTAGCGGGAGAGGAGAGACCCAGTACTTC,CASSPSPSGRGETQYF
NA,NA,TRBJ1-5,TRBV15,TGTGCCACCAGCAGATCCCGGGGGACCGCCTACAAGCCCCAGCATTTT,CATSRSRGTAYKPQHF
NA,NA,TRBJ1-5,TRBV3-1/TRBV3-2,TGTGCCAGCAGCCCTGAAACAGGGCGTCAGCCCCAGCATTTT,CASSPETGRQPQHF
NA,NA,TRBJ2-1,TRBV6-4,TGTGCCAGCAGTGACGCAATTGGTGCAGGGAACAATGAGCAGTTCTTC,CASSDAIGAGNNEQFF
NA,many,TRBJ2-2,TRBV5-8,TGTGCCAGCAACCCCAGGACAGCGAACACCGGGGAGCTGTTTTTT,CASNPRTANTGELFF
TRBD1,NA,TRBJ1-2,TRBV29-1,TGCAGCGTCCGGGACAGTCAAACTGCTAGCTACACCTTC,CSVRDSQTASYTF
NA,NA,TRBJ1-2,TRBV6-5,TGTGCCAGCAGAGTTACCGGGACTAATAGTGGCTACACCTTC,CASRVTGTNSGYTF
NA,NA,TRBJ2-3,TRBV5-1,TGCGCCAGCAGCTCGACAGTCCCTAGCACAGATACGCAGTATTTT,CASSSTVPSTDTQYF
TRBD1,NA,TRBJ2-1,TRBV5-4,TGTGCCAGCAGCTTGGGGACAGGGACCTACAATGAGCAGTTCTTC,CASSLGTGTYNEQFF
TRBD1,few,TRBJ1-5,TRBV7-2,TGTGCCAGCAGGGAGGGGGCGCGGCCCCAGCATTTT,CASREGARPQHF
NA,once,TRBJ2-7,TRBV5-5,TGTGCCAGCGGGGGACTGAGCTCCTACGAGCAGTACTTC,CASGGLSSYEQYF
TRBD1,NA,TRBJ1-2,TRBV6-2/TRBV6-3,TGTGCCAGCAGCCGGGACAGGGGGCGCACTGGCTACACCTTC,CASSRDRGRTGYTF
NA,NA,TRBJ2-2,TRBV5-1,TGCGCCAGCGCCACCCCCAGCTCCGTCGGAGACAGGAACGCGAACACCGGGGAGCTGTTTTTT,CASATPSSVGDRNANTGELFF
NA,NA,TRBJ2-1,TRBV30,TGTGCCTGTTTGGAGGGAGTGGGAAATGAGCAGTTCTTC,CACLEGVGNEQFF
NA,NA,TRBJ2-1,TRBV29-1,TGCAGCGTTGAGGGGGGGCCGGTTGAGCAGTTCTTC,CSVEGGPVEQFF
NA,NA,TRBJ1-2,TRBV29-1,TGCAGCGTTGCGGCAGGGGTTCCCTATGGCTACACCTTC,CSVAAGVPYGYTF
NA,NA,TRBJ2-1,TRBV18,TGTGCCAGCTGCGCAGGTTTGGGTGCCTACAATGAGCAGTTCTTC,CASCAGLGAYNEQFF
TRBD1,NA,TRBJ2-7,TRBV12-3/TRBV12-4,TGTGCCAGCAGTCCGCTGGACAGGGGCGAGCAGTACTTC,CASSPLDRGEQYF
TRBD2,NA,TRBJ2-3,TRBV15,TGTGCCACCAGCAGAGATTTAGCGGGGGGCACAGATACGCAGTATTTT,CATSRDLAGGTDTQYF
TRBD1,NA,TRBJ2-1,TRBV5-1,TGCGCCAGCTGTCCGGGACAGTTGGGCAATGAGCAGTTCTTC,CASCPGQLGNEQFF
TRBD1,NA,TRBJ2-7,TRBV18,TGTGCCAGCTCACCCACGATTCCGGGACAGGGACTCTACGAGCAGTACTTC,CASSPTIPGQGLYEQYF
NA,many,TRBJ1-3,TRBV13,TGTGCCAGCAGCGATACCCAGGGTCCGTCCTCTGGAAACACCATATATTTT,CASSDTQGPSSGNTIYF
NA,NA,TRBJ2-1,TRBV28,TGTGCCAGCAGTATCGTCGGGGGTTTACCCGAGCAGTTCTTC,CASSIVGGLPEQFF
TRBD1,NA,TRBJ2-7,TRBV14,TGTGCCAGCAGCCGCCTGGACAGGGTAGAAGAGCAGTACTTC,CASSRLDRVEEQYF
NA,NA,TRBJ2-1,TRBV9,TGTGCCAGCAGCGCGAGAGATAGGGGCCTCTACAATGAGCAGTTCTTC,CASSARDRGLYNEQFF
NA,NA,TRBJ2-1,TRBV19,TGTGCCAGTAGTATCCCCGGGAGATCGAATGAGCAGTTCTTC,CASSIPGRSNEQFF
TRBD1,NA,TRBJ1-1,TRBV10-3,TGTGCCATCAGTAGGACAGGGGCGAACACTGAAGCTTTCTTT,CAISRTGANTEAFF
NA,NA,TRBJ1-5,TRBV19,TGTGCCAGTAGTATAAGCGGCGTAGCGCAGCATTTT,CASSISGVAQHF
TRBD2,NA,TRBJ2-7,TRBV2,TGTGCCAGCCTACCTGGACTAGCGAATAGAGCCTACGAGCAGTACTTC,CASLPGLANRAYEQYF
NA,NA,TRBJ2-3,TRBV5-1,TGCGCCAGCAGCCCAAGCACAGATACGCAGTATTTT,CASSPSTDTQYF
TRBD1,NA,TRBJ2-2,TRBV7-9,TGTGCCAGCAGCTCCCGTCCGACAGGGATCGGGGAGCTGTTTTTT,CASSSRPTGIGELFF
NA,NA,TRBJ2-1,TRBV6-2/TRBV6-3,TGTGCCAGCAGTTACTTCAGGGGGGACAATGAGCAGTTCTTC,CASSYFRGDNEQFF
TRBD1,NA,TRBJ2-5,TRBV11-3,TGTGCCAGCAGCCCGGGACAGGGGGGCCAAGAGACCCAGTACTTC,CASSPGQGGQETQYF
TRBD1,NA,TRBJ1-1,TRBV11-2,TGTGCCAGCAGCCTAGGGGGCTTAGGCACTGAAGCTTTCTTT,CASSLGGLGTEAFF
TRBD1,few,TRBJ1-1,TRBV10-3,TGTGCCATCAGGGAGGACAGGGCCACTGAAGCTTTCTTT,CAIREDRATEAFF
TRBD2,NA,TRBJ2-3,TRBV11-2,TGTGCCAGCAGCTTCGGGGGGGGCACAGATACGCAGTATTTT,CASSFGGGTDTQYF
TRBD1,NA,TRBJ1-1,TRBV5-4,TGTGCCAGCAGTTTCCGACAGGGGGCATCGGCTGAAGCTTTCTTT,CASSFRQGASAEAFF
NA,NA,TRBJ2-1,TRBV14,TGTGCCAGCAGCCGATCCTGGGGGGGCGCTGAGCAGTTCTTC,CASSRSWGGAEQFF
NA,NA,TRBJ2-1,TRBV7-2,TGTGCCAGCGGCGGGCTAGCCGGCTCCTACAATGAGCAGTTCTTC,CASGGLAGSYNEQFF
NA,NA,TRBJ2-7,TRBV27,TGTGCCAGCAGTTCAATTTCCTACGAGCAGTACTTC,CASSSISYEQYF
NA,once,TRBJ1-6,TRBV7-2,TGTGCCAGCAGCCGGGGGGGTCTCGGGAGTGGAGCCCTCCACTTT,CASSRGGLGSGALHF
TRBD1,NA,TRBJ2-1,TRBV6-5,TGTGCCAGCAGCGATGGGACAGGGGCCTACAATGAGCAGTTCTTC,CASSDGTGAYNEQFF